This TCR beta chain was sequenced for a study of liver allograft versus peripheral blood T cells (dated by TCRdb to 2019 to 2021). Turning to the overall study: T cell receptor repertoires present within transplanted livers were compared with repertoires in the peripheral blood of liver transplant recipients.

Study-wide findings and limitations: T cell receptor repertoires inside liver allografts were reported to be different from the repertoires detected in peripheral blood.

For CDR1 and CDR2, the germline V gene lists MNHEY and SVGAGI. V lost 5 bases and J lost 3 bases, and the count of bases not matched to a germline gene is 5. From its cysteine to its phenylalanine, the CDR3 spans 14 amino acids. The only DNA kept is the CDR3, 42 bases in frame from the first base. Taking its sample share into account, this clonotype is medium-sized (0.01 to 0.1%). Which antigen it targets is not known. One base away there is no much larger clone; base qualities are not given. These reads were obtained on an Illumina MiSeq. TCRdb reanalyzed the raw reads on its own, using fastp at Q25 for trimming and MiXCR for clone calling, and kept in-frame beta chains. Rows with one shared CDR3 protein collapse into an entry with the most common genes and DNA. The sample contains several thousand distinct CDR3 sequences, 15% to 20% of them found a single time. The top ten clones comprise roughly 54% of the sample.

This sequence uses TRBV6-5 and TRBJ1-1; the central 8 bases match TRBD1. The TCR originated in a human patient who had a liver transplant. Some T cells present after a transplant may be cells of the graft donor. The CDR3 is CASSPQTGDTEAFF. The bases are TGTGCCAGCAGTCCGCAGACAGGGGACACTGAAGCTTTCTTT.